The entry below gives a single T cell receptor beta chain sequence along with its context. In the authors' workflow: Amplification with reference gene primers provided the estimates of nucleated cell counts. Data came from immunoSEQ multiplex PCR; TCRdb stores just in-frame clones and leaves some out. V, J and clone size are those of that table, while D and trimming were read from the DNA. The sample shows some 31,000 clones, 85% of them seen only once. The V segment lost 4 bases and the J segment 2 bases; nucleotides outside the gene matches: 3. The CDR3 is 14 residues long. Germline loops: CDR1 KGHSH, CDR2 LQKENI. This sample is part of a study of blood T cell repertoires in COVID-19. Study-level background: Italy, Spain and the United States were the sources of the convalescent and acute COVID-19 samples. Sample material is recorded as cDNA or gDNA derived from T cells, B-cell-depleted T cells, or PBMCs.

The V gene is TRBV18, the J gene TRBJ2-5; TRBD2 matches 8 bases. The sequence was collected from a woman aged 60-75 years with active COVID-19. The sequenced sample consisted of peripheral blood. The DNA of the CDR3 is TGTGCCAGCTCACGAGGACTAGCTCAAGAGACCCAGTACTTC. This translates into CASSRGLAQETQYF.